This T cell receptor beta chain stems from a study of T cell repertoires in cytomegalovirus infection (dated by TCRdb to between 2018 and 2021). About the investigation overall: The peptide stimulations were aimed at well-studied HLA-B-restricted epitopes as well as recently identified HLA-C-restricted CMV epitopes, whose presentation resists viral immunomodulation. Donor HLA type was relevant to the analysis, because carriage of CMV infection together with the matching HLA type was indicated by public TCR beta signatures.

The sample's treatment or condition label, decoded: in vitro stimulation with specific CMV peptide epitopes to enrich CMV-specific T cells. Results the study describes overall, beyond this receptor: In both this cohort and an independent roughly 330-donor cohort, the cumulative frequency of public TCR beta family members distinguished carriers of CMV infection plus the relevant HLA type. In the ex vivo response, HLA-C-restricted CMV-specific TCR beta clonotypes were dominant, and in two of eight donors the single most frequent clonotype came from this HLA-C-restricted group.

Data came from an Illumina HiSeq 1500. TCRdb reanalyzed the raw reads on its own, using fastp at Q25 for trimming and MiXCR for clone calling, and kept in-frame beta chains. Identical CDR3 protein sequences are pooled into one entry, listed with their most common genes and DNA. Across this sample there are roughly 500,000 distinct CDR3 sequences, with roughly 43% seen only once. The ten largest clones add up to around two fifths of the sample. Concerning this clonotype: Its antigen has not been determined. Base qualities are missing; no much larger clone stands one base away.

The germline V gene yields SNHLY for CDR1 and FYNNEI for CDR2. At the junction V is shortened by 5 bases and J by 3 bases, with 10 bases in between. From the cysteine up to the phenylalanine, the CDR3 has a length of 13 residues. The DNA shown is the 39-base CDR3, in frame from base 1. The material sequenced was cultured PBMCs, taken from culture after CMV antigen stimulation. This chain is built from TRBV2 and TRBJ1-2; D gene: possibly TRBD1, on 6 matching bases. The receptor was derived from a human donor in good health (CMV status not recorded). Some clones in this sample may be carry-over from other donors' samples. The CDR3 corresponds to CASSRGADYGYTF. The nucleotides read TGTGCCAGCAGTCGGGGGGCGGACTATGGCTACACCTTC.